The 29 T cell receptor beta chains listed next were all sequenced from one sample in a study of PD-1 blockade in classical Hodgkin lymphoma. All patients relapsed after autologous stem cell transplantation, and brentuximab vedotin exposure varied. Method: immunoSEQ multiplex PCR; TCRdb's copy keeps in-frame clones and lacks some. The table has 20,000 to 25,000 clones, approximately 80% seen once. Sequencing was performed on peripheral blood mononuclear cells (PBMCs), taken before the second cycle of nivolumab. The source is a human donor with classical Hodgkin lymphoma.

The chain has TRBV7-8 and TRBJ2-7, with a tentative D call TRBD2 (5 bases). Trimming removed 2 bases at V and 4 bases at J, with 12 bases between. CDR3 length: 14 amino acids. CDR1 is SGHVS and CDR2 is FQNEAQ in the germline V gene. CDR3 sequence (DNA): TGTGCCAGCAGCTTACCGGGGAGCGGTTACGAGCAGTACTTC. Its protein product is CASSLPGSGYEQYF.

The V call is TRBV7-6, the J call TRBJ2-7, with D possibly matching TRBD2 (5 bases). V lost 4 bases and J lost 4, with 14 bases in between. From germline, CDR1 is SGHVS and CDR2 FNYEAQ. The CDR3 is made up of 14 amino acids. In DNA form, the CDR3 reads TGTGCCAGCAGCTCAAACCCGAGGGCATACGAGCAGTACTTC. It translates to CASSSNPRAYEQYF. Based on the CDR3 plus reference TRBV7-6 and TRBJ2-7, the full variable domain is GAGVSQSPRYKVTKRGQDVALRCDPISGHVSLYWYRQALGQGPEFLTYFNYEAQQDKSGLPNDRFSAERPEGSISTLTIQRTEQRDSAMYRCASSSNPRAYEQYFGPGTRLTVT.

This clone rates as medium-sized. V usage is TRBV4-1 and J usage is TRBJ2-5; a possible D gene is TRBD1 (6 bases). The V end lost 5 bases, the J end lost 1 base, and 8 bases lay between the germline ends. The CDR3 consists of 13 residues. CDR1 and CDR2 (germline): MGHRA, YSYEKL. The CDR3 nucleotides are TGCGCCAGCAGCGACAGGCTCCAAGAGACCCAGTACTTC. Translation gives CASSDRLQETQYF.

The chain couples TRBV4-1 to TRBJ1-4; 9 positions agree with TRBD1. The CDR3 extends over 15 amino acids. The V and J ends lost 2 bases and 5 bases, in that order; junction bases with no gene match: 3. CDR1 is MGHRA and CDR2 is YSYEKL in the germline V gene. CDR3 sequence reads: CASSQLGQGNEKLFF. The DNA for the CDR3 is TGCGCCAGCAGCCAACTGGGACAGGGAAATGAAAAACTGTTTTTT.

The gene calls are TRBV29-1 and TRBJ1-3; D is ambiguous. The CDR3 spans 11 residues. V shed 6 bases and J shed 2 bases, with 5 bases lying between them. In germline, CDR1 is SQVTM, CDR2 ANQGSEA. CDR3 nucleotides: TGCAGCGTCGCAACTGGAAACACCATATATTTT. Its protein is CSVATGNTIYF.

This clone was seen once. The V and J genes are TRBV7-9 and TRBJ1-4; the match to TRBD1 covers 7 bases. Germline V CDR1 and CDR2: SEHNR, FQNEAQ (reference sequence). V was pared by 5 bases and J by 0 bases, with 3 bases of the junction left unmatched. This CDR3 has 15 amino acids. CDR3 in amino acids: CASSPDRPTNEKLFF. The CDR3 region has the DNA TGTGCCAGCAGCCCGGACAGGCCAACTAATGAAAAACTGTTTTTT. Together with reference TRBV7-9 and TRBJ1-4, the CDR3 gives the full variable domain: DTGVSQNPRHKITKRGQNVTFRCDPISEHNRLYWYRQTLGQGPEFLTYFQNEAQLEKSRLLSDRFSAERPKGSFSTLEIQRTEQGDSAMYLCASSPDRPTNEKLFFGSGTQLSVL.

V and J are TRBV7-9 and TRBJ2-7; D might be TRBD2 (6 bases). The CDR3 loop spans 16 amino acids. V lost 2 bases, J lost 0 bases, and 14 bases lay in between. Per the germline V gene, CDR1 is SEHNR and CDR2 is FQNEAQ (reference sequence). For the CDR3, the DNA is TGTGCCAGCAGCTTATTAGGAGGGAGCCGCTCCTACGAGCAGTACTTC. Protein product: CASSLLGGSRSYEQYF. Full variable domain (outside the CDR3, taken from reference TRBV7-9 and TRBJ2-7): DTGVSQNPRHKITKRGQNVTFRCDPISEHNRLYWYRQTLGQGPEFLTYFQNEAQLEKSRLLSDRFSAERPKGSFSTLEIQRTEQGDSAMYLCASSLLGGSRSYEQYFGPGTRLTVT.

This chain connects TRBV5-4 to TRBJ2-7; 10 bases fit TRBD2. Germline CDR1 is SGHNT and CDR2 is YYREEE (reference sequence). This CDR3 region has 14 residues. Losses at the gene ends were 1 base for V and 6 bases for J; bases not matched to a gene: 4. In DNA form, the CDR3 reads TGTGCCAGCAGCTTGCTTCTAGCGGGAGCCGAGCAGTACTTC. It is translated as CASSLLLAGAEQYF.

The chain couples TRBV27 to TRBJ2-7, with TRBD2 matching over 12 bases. The CDR3 covers 14 residues. Unmatched junction bases numbered 4, after V lost 0 bases and J lost 10 bases. In germline, CDR1 is MNHEY, CDR2 SMNVEV (reference sequence). The CDR3 DNA reads as TGTGCCAGCAGTTTATCGACTAGCGGGAGAGATCAGTACTTC. This translates into CASSLSTSGRDQYF.

V and J are TRBV4-2 and TRBJ1-2; 10 bases align to TRBD1. The length of the CDR3 is 16 residues. V lost 4 bases and J lost 6; bases outside the gene matches: 11. The germline V gene has CDR1 LGHNA and CDR2 YNFKEQ. CDR3 residues: CASSPPGQGVRDGYTF. The CDR3, as DNA: TGTGCCAGCAGCCCCCCTGGACAGGGGGTAAGGGATGGCTACACCTTC.

The table lists this clone with a few counts. The V gene is TRBV29-1, the J gene TRBJ2-1; D unresolved. The CDR3 covers 15 residues. Germline assignment: CDR1 SQVTM and CDR2 ANQGSEA. V lost 4 bases and J 0 bases, leaving 13 bases between the germline ends. The CDR3 here is CSVADGSVSYNEQFF. DNA of the CDR3: TGCAGCGTTGCAGACGGGTCGGTCTCCTACAATGAGCAGTTCTTC.

This clone is a singleton in its sample. The V gene is TRBV5-4, the J gene TRBJ2-1; a possible D gene is TRBD1 (5 bases). This CDR3 is 14 amino acids long. The germline V gene has CDR1 SGHNT and CDR2 YYREEE (reference sequence). The V end was cut by 2 bases, the J end by 0 bases, with 6 bases between. The CDR3 protein is CASSFQGSYNEQFF. In DNA, the CDR3 is TGTGCCAGCAGCTTTCAGGGCTCCTACAATGAGCAGTTCTTC.

The V call is TRBV6-5, the J call TRBJ1-3; D not certain. There are 13 residues in the CDR3. With 1 base removed from V and 5 bases from J, the gap between germline ends came to 6 bases. CDR1 and CDR2 (germline): MNHEY, SVGAGI. The chain's CDR3 is CASSYLSRNTIYF. CDR3 DNA sequence: TGTGCCAGCAGTTACTTAAGTAGAAACACCATATATTTT.

The rearrangement links TRBV2 to TRBJ2-1, with 8 bases identical to TRBD2. V lost 8 bases, J lost 9 bases, and 9 bases stayed unmatched. Germline V gene lookup returns CDR1 SNHLY and CDR2 FYNNEI. The CDR3 is 13 amino acids. DNA for the CDR3: TGTGCCAGCCGGTCAACGGGAGGGGGTGAGCAGTTCTTC. Translating gives CASRSTGGGEQFF.

The rearrangement uses TRBV6-5 and TRBJ2-1; 10 bases line up with TRBD1. V was pared by 5 bases and J by 8 bases, with 9 bases of the junction left unmatched. CDR1 is MNHEY, CDR2 SVGAGI, per germline. The CDR3 loop spans 15 amino acids. This CDR3 is CASSGTGETQDEQFF. The CDR3 DNA reads as TGTGCCAGCAGTGGGACAGGGGAGACCCAGGATGAGCAGTTCTTC.

The V and J genes are TRBV19 and TRBJ2-6; D is possibly TRBD1 (5 bases). CDR1 is LNHDA and CDR2 is SQIVND in the germline V gene (reference sequence). The CDR3 runs 18 residues. V was clipped by 5 bases and J by 2 bases, with 19 bases between them. CDR3 protein: CASSSGRRLATGANVLTF. The CDR3 nucleotides are TGTGCCAGTAGTTCAGGGCGCCGGTTGGCCACTGGGGCCAACGTCCTGACTTTC.

The chain couples TRBV27 to TRBJ2-1; TRBD2 matches 7 bases. V lost 4 bases to trimming and J lost 4 bases; unmatched junction nucleotides: 10. Germline-derived CDR1 and CDR2 are MNHEY and SMNVEV (reference sequence). This CDR3 region has 16 residues. For the CDR3, the DNA is TGTGCCAGCAGTTATAGTCGGGAGGCCCTTTACAATGAGCAGTTCTTC. Translation gives CASSYSREALYNEQFF.

This clone was seen a few times. The chain combines TRBV7-2 with TRBJ1-1, with a weak D call TRBD1 (6 bases). The CDR3 contains 13 residues. Germline V gene sequence: CDR1 SGHTA, CDR2 FQGNSA. Trimming pared 2 bases from V and 4 bases from J, leaving 8 bases between. The CDR3 loop reads CASSLKGGTEAFF. In DNA, the CDR3 is TGTGCCAGCAGCTTAAAAGGGGGCACTGAAGCTTTCTTT.

This clone appeared a single time. The J gene is TRBJ2-3, the V gene TRBV27; no definite D call. There are 11 residues in the CDR3. V was pared by 6 bases and J by 2 bases, with 3 bases between. Germline V lookup: CDR1 MNHEY, CDR2 SMNVEV (reference sequence). CDR3 DNA: TGTGCCAGCAGACACACAGATACGCAGTATTTT. It yields the protein CASRHTDTQYF.

This clone was recorded only once. CDR3 sequence (DNA): TGTGCCAGCAGTGAGCCGGGACTAGCGGGAGCTTTGGCCGAGCAGTACTTC. It encodes CASSEPGLAGALAEQYF. The chain is built from TRBV6-1 and TRBJ2-5; 14 bases line up with TRBD2. The end of the DNA aligns better with TRBJ2-7, so the J call may be wrong. The CDR3 extends over 17 amino acids. Germline V gene data show CDR1 as MNHNS and CDR2 as SASEGT.

Comments on this clone: The germline gene is not matched at one end of the junction; a read error may be the cause. The chain is built from TRBV6-6 and TRBJ2-7; 10 bases line up with TRBD2. CDR3 length: 15 amino acids. The germline V gene encodes CDR1 MNHNY and CDR2 SVGAGI (reference sequence). CDR3 sequence: CASSAGLADSYGQYF. The DNA of the CDR3 is TGTGCCAGCAGCGCCGGACTAGCGGACTCCTACGGGCAGTACTTC.

V gene TRBV28 combines with J gene TRBJ1-4; D ambiguous. Germline V gene sequence: CDR1 MDHEN, CDR2 SYDVKM. Trimming removed 3 bases from V and 0 bases from J, with 17 bases in between. This CDR3 is built from 18 residues. In DNA form, the CDR3 reads TGTGCCAGCAGTTTGGGCCTCTTAGGAGCAACAACTAATGAAAAACTGTTTTTT. It codes for CASSLGLLGATTNEKLFF.

The chain recombines TRBV14 with TRBJ1-2; D remains unclear. V shed 2 bases and J shed 5 bases, with 9 bases lying between them. The CDR3 has 13 amino acids. Per the germline V gene, CDR1 is SGHDN and CDR2 is FVKESK. The chain's CDR3 is CASSQRVGYGYTF. In DNA, the CDR3 is TGTGCCAGCAGCCAAAGGGTTGGATATGGCTACACCTTC.

V and J are TRBV7-9 and TRBJ2-7; D unclear. The V gene's germline CDR1 is SEHNR and CDR2 FQNEAQ (reference sequence). Trimming shortened V by 5 bases and J by 3 bases, and 5 bases separated the two germline ends. There are 11 residues in the CDR3. The DNA of the CDR3 is TGTGCCAGCAGCGGGTACTACGAGCAGTACTTC. This translates into CASSGYYEQYF.

The chain combines TRBV9 with TRBJ2-1; 14 positions match TRBD2. V trimming: 2 bases; J trimming: 6 bases; junction bases outside the gene matches: 1. Germline CDR1 reads SGDLS; CDR2 reads YYNGEE. The CDR3 has 15 residues. The CDR3 loop is CASSVGLAGGNEQFF. The CDR3 DNA reads as TGTGCCAGCAGCGTCGGACTAGCGGGAGGCAATGAGCAGTTCTTC. Complete variable domain (other parts from reference TRBV9 and TRBJ2-1): DSGVTQTPKHLITATGQRVTLRCSPRSGDLSVYWYQQSLDQGLQFLIQYYNGEERAKGNILERFSAQQFPDLHSELNLSSLELGDSALYFCASSVGLAGGNEQFFGPGTRLTVL.

The chain recombines TRBV11-3 with TRBJ1-1, with a tentative D call TRBD1 (5 bases). Looked up from germline, CDR1 is SGHNT and CDR2 is YENEEA. Trimming took 4 bases from V and 1 from J, leaving 7 bases between them. The CDR3 runs to 13 residues. DNA for the CDR3: TGTGCCAGCAGCTCGGACACGAACACTGAAGCTTTCTTT. This codes for CASSSDTNTEAFF.

The V call is TRBV11-2, the J call TRBJ2-1, with 8 positions matching TRBD2. This CDR3 contains 15 residues. Germline V gives CDR1 SGHAT, CDR2 FQNNGV. V trimming: 6 bases; J trimming: 7 bases; junction bases outside the gene matches: 11. CDR3 region: CASRSLAGKSNEQFF. CDR3 in DNA: TGTGCCAGCAGATCTTTAGCGGGAAAGTCGAATGAGCAGTTCTTC.

This chain uses TRBV4-1 with TRBJ2-3; TRBD2 aligns across 9 bases. Germline V gene sequence: CDR1 MGHRA, CDR2 YSYEKL. After removal of 1 base from V and 1 base from J, the junction contained 15 bases not matched to a gene. The CDR3 length is 20 residues. CDR3 sequence reads: CASSQATLAGPRRGTDTQYF. CDR3 nucleotides: TGCGCCAGCAGCCAAGCTACCCTAGCGGGGCCCAGGAGGGGCACAGATACGCAGTATTTT.

CDR3 sequence reads: CASSQDTAGPYGYTF. As DNA, the CDR3 is TGCGCCAGCAGCCAAGATACGGCAGGACCCTATGGCTACACCTTC. This rearrangement joins TRBV4-1 to TRBJ1-2; D unclear. CDR3 length equals 15 residues. Deletions cut 0 bases from V and 4 bases from J, with 12 bases between. Germline V gene data show CDR1 as MGHRA and CDR2 as YSYEKL.